A selection of T cell receptor beta chains follows, all from one sample in a study of blood T cell repertoires in COVID-19. Sequenced by immunoSEQ multiplex PCR; TCRdb stores in-frame clones only, minus some. Among around 230,000 clones listed, around 83% were seen once. Material for sequencing was peripheral blood. These receptor sequences come from a woman aged 55-70 years with active or convalescent COVID-19. Each CDR3 is given with its conserved first and last residue. Each record gives: J gene, V gene, D gene, clone size, CDR3 DNA, CDR3 protein. D genes are given only for firm matches. Clone size, where shown, is once, few, many, or a class for clones that have expanded.

j_gene: TRBJ1-1; v_gene: TRBV27; d_gene: NA; abundance: NA; CDR3nt: TGTGCCAGCAGTCCCTTGGTAGGCGGGGACACTGAAGCTTTCTTT; CDR3aa: CASSPLVGGDTEAFF
j_gene: TRBJ1-1; v_gene: TRBV6-2/TRBV6-3; d_gene: NA; abundance: NA; CDR3nt: TGTGCCAGCAGCCCCAGGTGGGACACTGAAGCTTTCTTT; CDR3aa: CASSPRWDTEAFF
j_gene: TRBJ1-2; v_gene: TRBV19; d_gene: NA; abundance: NA; CDR3nt: TGTGCCAGCAACACAGGGCTAGGCTACACCTTC; CDR3aa: CASNTGLGYTF
j_gene: TRBJ1-1; v_gene: TRBV9; d_gene: NA; abundance: once; CDR3nt: TGTGCCAGCAGCGTAGTCACAGGGAACACTGAAGCTTTCTTT; CDR3aa: CASSVVTGNTEAFF
j_gene: TRBJ2-3; v_gene: TRBV4-1; d_gene: NA; abundance: NA; CDR3nt: TGCGCCAGCAGCCAACGGACGGGGAGGACAGATACGCAGTATTTT; CDR3aa: CASSQRTGRTDTQYF
j_gene: TRBJ2-5; v_gene: TRBV5-1; d_gene: TRBD1; abundance: NA; CDR3nt: TGCGCCAGCAGACTGACAGGGCAAGAGACCCAGTACTTC; CDR3aa: CASRLTGQETQYF
j_gene: TRBJ2-7; v_gene: TRBV30; d_gene: NA; abundance: NA; CDR3nt: TGTGCCTGGAGTGTCTCGACAGCCGCCTCCGAGCAGTACTTC; CDR3aa: CAWSVSTAASEQYF
j_gene: TRBJ2-5; v_gene: TRBV3-1/TRBV3-2; d_gene: NA; abundance: NA; CDR3nt: TGTGCCAGCAGCCAAGAGACCAGCGTGACCCAGTACTTC; CDR3aa: CASSQETSVTQYF
j_gene: TRBJ1-2; v_gene: TRBV5-1; d_gene: NA; abundance: NA; CDR3nt: TGCGCCAGCAGCTACCAGGGCGAGGATGGCTACACCTTC; CDR3aa: CASSYQGEDGYTF
j_gene: TRBJ1-5; v_gene: TRBV19; d_gene: TRBD1; abundance: NA; CDR3nt: TGTGCCAGTAGAGCTCGGGACAGGGGATTCCAGCCCCAGCATTTT; CDR3aa: CASRARDRGFQPQHF
j_gene: TRBJ2-1; v_gene: TRBV6-1; d_gene: NA; abundance: once; CDR3nt: TGTGCCAGCAGTGAGCGGACTTTTAGCTCCTACAATGAGCAGTTCTTC; CDR3aa: CASSERTFSSYNEQFF
j_gene: TRBJ1-5; v_gene: TRBV19; d_gene: NA; abundance: NA; CDR3nt: TGTGCCAGTAACCTGGGGCAGGTGAGGAATCAGCCCCAGCATTTT; CDR3aa: CASNLGQVRNQPQHF
j_gene: TRBJ2-2; v_gene: TRBV4-1; d_gene: TRBD1; abundance: NA; CDR3nt: TGCGCCAGCAGCCAAGGGTTTCTCACAGGGGGCGATGGCGGGGAGCTGTTTTTT; CDR3aa: CASSQGFLTGGDGGELFF
j_gene: TRBJ2-2; v_gene: TRBV5-1; d_gene: TRBD2; abundance: once; CDR3nt: TGCGCCAGCAGCAAAGGACTAGCGGGGGGAGCCGGGGAGCTGTTTTTT; CDR3aa: CASSKGLAGGAGELFF
j_gene: TRBJ1-1; v_gene: TRBV29-1; d_gene: TRBD1; abundance: NA; CDR3nt: TGCAGCGCTGACGAGGCCAGGGGGCCCACTGAAGCTTTCTTT; CDR3aa: CSADEARGPTEAFF
j_gene: TRBJ1-2; v_gene: TRBV6-5; d_gene: NA; abundance: few; CDR3nt: TGTGCCAGCAGTTACGAGGCCTCCTATGGCTACACCTTC; CDR3aa: CASSYEASYGYTF
j_gene: TRBJ2-7; v_gene: TRBV6-2/TRBV6-3; d_gene: TRBD2; abundance: NA; CDR3nt: TGTGCCAGCAGTTATAGCGGGGGAAACTCCTACGAGCAGTACTTC; CDR3aa: CASSYSGGNSYEQYF
j_gene: TRBJ2-4; v_gene: TRBV19; d_gene: NA; abundance: NA; CDR3nt: TGTGCCACACAGACCAGACAGAACATTCAGTACTTC; CDR3aa: CATQTRQNIQYF
j_gene: TRBJ1-2; v_gene: TRBV6-6; d_gene: TRBD1; abundance: NA; CDR3nt: TGTGCCAGCAGTCCGGGACAGGGAGCTAACTATGGCTACACCTTC; CDR3aa: CASSPGQGANYGYTF
j_gene: TRBJ1-2; v_gene: TRBV6-6; d_gene: TRBD1; abundance: NA; CDR3nt: TGTGCCAGCAGTTACTCGGCTCGGGACAGTTCAACCGGCTACACCTTC; CDR3aa: CASSYSARDSSTGYTF
j_gene: TRBJ2-2; v_gene: TRBV9; d_gene: NA; abundance: NA; CDR3nt: TGTGCCAGCAGCTCGGGACTCCCGAACACCGGGGAGCTGTTTTTT; CDR3aa: CASSSGLPNTGELFF
j_gene: TRBJ1-1; v_gene: TRBV11-3; d_gene: NA; abundance: NA; CDR3nt: TGTGCCAGCAGCTTAGCAGGGGTGAACACTGAAGCTTTCTTT; CDR3aa: CASSLAGVNTEAFF
j_gene: TRBJ2-3; v_gene: TRBV3-1/TRBV3-2; d_gene: TRBD2; abundance: NA; CDR3nt: TGTGCCAGCAGCCAAGAAGGGCTAGCGGGGGGGATTTCCACAGATACGCAGTATTTT; CDR3aa: CASSQEGLAGGISTDTQYF
j_gene: TRBJ2-7; v_gene: TRBV27; d_gene: NA; abundance: many; CDR3nt: TGTGCCAGCAGCTACAGGGAGGGCCCGTACGAGCAGTACTTC; CDR3aa: CASSYREGPYEQYF
j_gene: TRBJ1-2; v_gene: TRBV25-1; d_gene: NA; abundance: NA; CDR3nt: TGTGCCAGCAGTGAGCCGGGGTGGAGCTATGGCTACACCTTC; CDR3aa: CASSEPGWSYGYTF
j_gene: TRBJ1-3; v_gene: TRBV23-1; d_gene: TRBD1; abundance: few; CDR3nt: TGCGCCAGCAGTCAATCCGGCACAGGGGCTCCCTCTGGAAACACCATATATTTT; CDR3aa: CASSQSGTGAPSGNTIYF